These T cell receptor beta chains were read from a single sample in a study of T-cell memory formation after mild COVID-19. TCRdb processed the 5' RACE reads anew with MiXCR; each CDR3 protein has one entry. This sample has hundreds of thousands of distinct CDR3 sequences, with approximately 15% found just once. The sample comprised PBMCs or a T cell subset sorted from them (not recorded which). The receptors shown here come from a man younger than 30 who had mild COVID-19 (a few samples of this study predate the infection). Cell type and time point are not known. Each CDR3 is given with its conserved first and last residue.

TRBJ2-5 16 TRBV4-1 CASSQGGQRAEETQYF
TRBJ1-2 13 TRBV6-1 CASSNRVPGGYTF
TRBJ2-3 14 TRBV12-3/TRBV12-4 CASSLNNPTDTQYF
TRBJ2-5 15 TRBV4-3 CASSQALGIRETQYF
TRBJ1-1 15 TRBV4-1 CASSQDPGTNTEAFF
TRBJ2-2 14 TRBV21-1 CASSKVPNTGELFF
TRBJ2-7 17 TRBV5-1 CASSLESGDRVSVEQYF
TRBJ2-5 13 TRBV5-1 CASSPGTAETQYF
TRBJ1-2 14 TRBV28 CASTPTLLGYGYTF
NA 17 TRBV4-2 CASSQDGPGQGRETQYF
TRBJ2-6 15 TRBV30 CAWSLGSAGANVLTF
TRBJ1-4 16 TRBV25-1 CASMGRGLPTNEKLFF
TRBJ1-1 14 TRBV7-9 CASSLGAGNTEAFF
TRBJ1-1 14 TRBV28 CASSFRDGGTEAFF
TRBJ1-1 12 TRBV4-2 CASTDWGAEAFF
TRBJ2-5 14 TRBV30 CAWSVVGGEAAQYF
TRBJ2-3 12 TRBV7-2 CASSLLGLAQYF
TRBJ2-5 15 TRBV7-9 CASSLARQKQETQYF
TRBJ2-1 15 TRBV6-2/TRBV6-3 CASSPGAATYNEQFF
TRBJ1-3 15 TRBV7-9 CASSLQGDSGNTIYF
TRBJ2-7 14 TRBV5-6 CASSPGGLTYEQYF
TRBJ1-6 14 TRBV6-5 CASSYGQGYSPLHF